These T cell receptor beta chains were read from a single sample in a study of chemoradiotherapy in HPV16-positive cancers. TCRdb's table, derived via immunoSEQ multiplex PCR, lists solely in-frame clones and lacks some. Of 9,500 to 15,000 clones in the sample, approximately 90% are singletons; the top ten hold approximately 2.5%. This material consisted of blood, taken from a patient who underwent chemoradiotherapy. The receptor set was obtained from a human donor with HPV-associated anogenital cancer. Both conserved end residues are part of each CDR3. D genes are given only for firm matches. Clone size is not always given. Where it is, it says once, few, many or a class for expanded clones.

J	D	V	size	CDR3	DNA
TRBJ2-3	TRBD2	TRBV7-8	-	CASSLGASGSTDTQYF	TGTGCCAGCAGCTTAGGAGCTAGCGGGAGCACAGATACGCAGTATTTT
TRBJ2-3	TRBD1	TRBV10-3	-	CAISEWTGRGDTQYF	TGTGCCATCAGTGAGTGGACAGGGAGAGGAGATACGCAGTATTTT
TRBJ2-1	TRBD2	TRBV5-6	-	CASSPKGLAGAHNEQFF	TGTGCCAGCAGTCCGAAAGGTCTAGCGGGGGCCCACAATGAGCAGTTCTTC
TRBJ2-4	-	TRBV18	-	CASSPRGGARGNIQYF	TGTGCCAGCTCACCGAGGGGGGGCGCGAGGGGAAACATTCAGTACTTC
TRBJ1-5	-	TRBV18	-	CASSPRSSNQPQHF	TGTGCCAGCTCACCAAGGAGTAGCAATCAGCCCCAGCATTTT
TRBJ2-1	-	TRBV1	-	CTSSLNLLAGLYNEQFF	TGCACCAGCAGCCTGAATTTACTAGCGGGCCTCTACAATGAGCAGTTCTTC
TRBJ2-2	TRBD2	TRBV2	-	CASRLAGGGTGELFF	TGTGCCAGCCGACTAGCGGGGGGGGGCACCGGGGAGCTGTTTTTT
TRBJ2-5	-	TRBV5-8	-	CASSPTHRQETQYF	TGTGCCAGCAGCCCAACCCACAGGCAAGAGACCCAGTACTTC
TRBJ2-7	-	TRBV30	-	CAWSGLRLPYEQYF	TGTGCCTGGAGTGGTCTGAGACTCCCCTACGAGCAGTACTTC
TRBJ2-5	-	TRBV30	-	CALRRLEVDF	TGTGCTCTGAGGCGACTGGAAGTGGACTTC
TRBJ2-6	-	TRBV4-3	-	CASSPPGVSGANVLTF	TGCGCCAGCAGCCCGCCGGGGGTCTCTGGGGCCAACGTCCTGACTTTC
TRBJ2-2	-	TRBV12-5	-	CASGLVLGSANTGELFF	TGTGCTAGTGGTTTGGTACTCGGGAGTGCGAACACCGGGGAGCTGTTTTTT
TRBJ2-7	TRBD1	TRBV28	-	CASTMRDRGTLSYEQYF	TGTGCCAGCACTATGAGGGACAGGGGGACCCTCTCCTACGAGCAGTACTTC
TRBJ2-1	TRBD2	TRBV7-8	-	CASSFFSGAAYNEQFF	TGTGCCAGCAGCTTTTTTAGCGGGGCAGCCTACAATGAGCAGTTCTTC
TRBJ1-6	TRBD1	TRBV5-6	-	CASSLPGTGISPLHF	TGTGCCAGCAGCTTGCCGGGGACAGGGATTTCACCCCTCCACTTT
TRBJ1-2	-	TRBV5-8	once	CASSLASARIDTF	TGTGCCAGCAGCTTGGCTTCGGCGAGGATCGACACCTTC
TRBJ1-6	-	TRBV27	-	CASTDTISDALHF	TGTGCCAGCACGGACACCATCTCTGACGCCCTCCACTTT
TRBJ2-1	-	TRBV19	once	CASSRPGHEQFF	TGTGCCAGTAGTCGCCCAGGGCATGAGCAGTTCTTC
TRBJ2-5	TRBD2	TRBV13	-	CASTFGPAGGHLGETQYF	TGTGCCAGCACCTTTGGCCCAGCGGGGGGACACCTTGGTGAGACCCAGTACTTC
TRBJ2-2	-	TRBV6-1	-	CASIGTSNTGELFF	TGTGCCAGCATCGGGACATCGAACACCGGGGAGCTGTTTTTT
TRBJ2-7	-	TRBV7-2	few	CASSLGTTWNEQYF	TGTGCCAGCAGCTTAGGAACAACGTGGAACGAGCAGTACTTC
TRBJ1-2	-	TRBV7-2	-	CASSGGWGLMMYGYTF	TGTGCCAGCAGCGGAGGTTGGGGCCTGATGATGTATGGCTACACCTTC
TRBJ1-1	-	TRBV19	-	CASSITSQLSTEAFF	TGTGCCAGTAGTATAACTTCACAGCTGAGCACTGAAGCTTTCTTT
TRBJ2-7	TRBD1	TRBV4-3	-	CASSLGQALSYEQYF	TGCGCCAGCAGTCTAGGACAGGCGCTGTCCTACGAGCAGTACTTC
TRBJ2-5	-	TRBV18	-	CASSHTGETQYF	TGTGCCAGCTCCCACACCGGGGAGACCCAGTACTTC
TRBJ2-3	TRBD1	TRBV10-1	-	CASSPGQGGLDTQYF	TGCGCCAGCAGCCCAGGACAGGGAGGTCTGGATACGCAGTATTTT
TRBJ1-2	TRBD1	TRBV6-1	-	CASSDLEPTGEGNGYTF	TGTGCCAGCAGTGACTTAGAACCGACAGGGGAGGGAAATGGCTACACCTTC
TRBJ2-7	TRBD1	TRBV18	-	CASGQGARYEQYF	TGTGCCAGCGGACAGGGGGCGCGTTACGAGCAGTACTTC
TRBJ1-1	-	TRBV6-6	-	CASRITGKVTEAFF	TGTGCCAGCAGAATTACAGGGAAGGTCACTGAAGCTTTCTTT
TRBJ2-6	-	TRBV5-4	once	CASSLFGANVLTF	TGTGCCAGCAGCTTGTTTGGGGCCAACGTCCTGACTTTC
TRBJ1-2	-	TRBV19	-	CASSIGDLGRGYTF	TGTGCCAGTAGTATAGGGGACTTGGGTCGTGGCTACACCTTC
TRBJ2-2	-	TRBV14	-	CASSQDPDLELFF	TGTGCCAGCAGCCAAGATCCGGACCTGGAGCTGTTTTTT
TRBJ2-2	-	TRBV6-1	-	CASSTDNRNTGELFF	TGTGCCAGCTCTACCGACAATCGGAACACCGGGGAGCTGTTTTTT
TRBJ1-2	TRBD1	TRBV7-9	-	CASSPDRRISNYGYTF	TGTGCCAGCAGCCCGGACAGGAGAATCTCTAACTATGGCTACACCTTC
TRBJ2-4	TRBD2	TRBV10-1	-	CASSEPALAGVVIAKNIQYF	TGCGCCAGCAGTGAGCCGGCACTAGCGGGGGTTGTTATAGCCAAAAACATTCAGTACTTC
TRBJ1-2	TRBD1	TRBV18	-	CASSPDRANYGYTF	TGTGCCAGCTCACCGGACAGGGCGAACTATGGCTACACCTTC
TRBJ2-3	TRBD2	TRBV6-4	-	CATENTCSGGGWGTDTQYF	TGTGCCACCGAGAACACGTGTAGCGGGGGAGGGTGGGGCACAGATACGCAGTATTTT
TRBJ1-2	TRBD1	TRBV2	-	CASSPDRVYGYTF	TGTGCCAGCAGTCCCGACAGGGTCTACGGCTACACCTTC
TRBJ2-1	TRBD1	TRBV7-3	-	CASSSQGAGFNEQFF	TGTGCCAGCTCCTCTCAGGGGGCGGGATTCAATGAGCAGTTCTTC
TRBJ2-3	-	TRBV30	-	CAWRGGLYTTDTQYF	TGTGCCTGGAGGGGCGGGCTGTACACCACAGATACGCAGTATTTT
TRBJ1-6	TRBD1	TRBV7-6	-	CASSVPGQGNSPLHF	TGTGCCAGCAGCGTACCGGGACAGGGGAATTCACCCCTCCACTTT